Following are 24 T cell receptor beta chains from one sample sequenced in a study of T cells in Graves' hyperthyroidism and ophthalmopathy. RNA transcripts were the template for amplifying TCR beta CDR3 regions. HTBI primers drove first-round RT-PCR of the TCR CDR3. Via MiXCR, TCRdb re-called the multiplex PCR reads, giving one row per CDR3 protein. The table includes fewer than 800,000 distinct CDR3 sequences, less than 20% detected once. Material: blood. The receptors come from a man younger than 30 with Graves' hyperthyroidism.

The J gene is TRBJ2-5, the V gene TRBV12-3 or TRBV12-4, with D possibly TRBD1 on 5 matching bases. The CDR3 has 16 residues. V lost 5 bases, J lost 7 bases, and 23 bases lay in between. The CDR3 spells CASSPGEGALFWTQYF. The CDR3 coding sequence is TGTGCCAGCAGTCCCGGTGAAGGGGCCCTTTTTTGGACCCAGTACTTC.

Note on this clonotype: A much larger clone differs by one base, so this may be a read error. The chain links TRBV18 to TRBJ1-5; D uncertain. CDR1 and CDR2 (germline): KGHSH, LQKENI. The CDR3 is 14 amino acids. As DNA, the CDR3 is TGTGCCAACTCACCGGAGACCTGGGATCAGCCCCAGCATTTT. Encoded protein: CANSPETWDQPQHF.

This clonotype was observed many times. The gene calls are TRBV7-9 and TRBJ2-7; TRBD1 is a possible D gene (5 bases). This CDR3 comprises 11 residues. Germline values: CDR1 SEHNR, CDR2 FQNEAQ (reference sequence). Trimming pared 4 bases from V and 7 bases from J, leaving 8 bases between. CDR3 bases: TGTGCCAGCAGCTACAACAGGGAGCAGTACTTC. This translates into CASSYNREQYF.

This clonotype was detected many times. This rearrangement joins TRBV27 to TRBJ2-1; D unresolved. The CDR3 is made up of 14 amino acids. Germline V gene lookup returns CDR1 MNHEY and CDR2 SMNVEV (reference sequence). V lost 4 bases and J 7 bases, leaving 14 bases between the germline ends. This chain's CDR3 is CASSWASPRNEQFF. CDR3 nucleotide sequence: TGTGCCAGCAGTTGGGCCAGCCCCAGGAATGAGCAGTTCTTC.

This clonotype was counted many times. V and J are TRBV12-3 or TRBV12-4 and TRBJ1-2, with D perhaps matching TRBD1 (5 bases). The ends were cut back, 6 bases at V and 5 bases at J, with 13 bases in the middle. This CDR3 comprises 13 residues. The CDR3 DNA follows: TGTGCCAGCAGAGGGGATCGGAAGTATGGCTACACCTTC. It translates to CASRGDRKYGYTF.

In regard to this clonotype: A read error may explain this, as a much larger clone is one base away. V gene TRBV28 combines with J gene TRBJ1-4; 8 nucleotides line up with TRBD1. The CDR3 is 15 amino acids. The V gene's germline CDR1 is MDHEN and CDR2 SYDVKM. CDR3 DNA: TGTGTCAGCAGTTCCTTGGACAGGGCTGATGAAAAACTGTTTTTT. This codes for CVSSSLDRADEKLFF.

This clonotype was seen repeatedly, ten times or more. The chain employs TRBV29-1 and TRBJ2-3, with TRBD1 as a possible D gene (5 bases). Germline V CDR1 and CDR2: SQVTM, ANQGSEA. V shed 2 bases and J shed 4 bases, with 10 bases lying between them. This CDR3 has 13 residues. The CDR3 DNA sequence: TGCAGCGTTGAACAAGACAGTTCAGATACGCAGTATTTT. It specifies CSVEQDSSDTQYF.

The rearrangement links TRBV28 to TRBJ2-7, with D possibly matching TRBD2 (5 bases). Germline V gene data show CDR1 as MDHEN and CDR2 as SYDVKM. The ends were cut back, 7 bases at V and 0 bases at J, with 7 bases in the middle. This CDR3 is built from 12 residues. DNA for the CDR3: TGTGCCAGCAAGGGAGCCTCCTACGAGCAGTACTTC. Translation: CASKGASYEQYF.

The genes are TRBV27 and TRBJ2-3, with D perhaps TRBD2 (5 bases). Germline V gene lookup returns CDR1 MNHEY and CDR2 SMNVEV (reference sequence). V lost 5 bases and J lost 6, with 21 bases in between. CDR3 size: 16 residues. The CDR3 coding sequence is TGTGCCAGCAGTCCACTGTTTAGTCCAGGCGGGGATACGCAGTATTTT. This gives the protein CASSPLFSPGGDTQYF.

The rearrangement links TRBV11-2 to TRBJ2-5; TRBD2 matches at 7 bases. V trimming: 5 bases; J trimming: 3 bases; junction bases outside the gene matches: 9. Germline CDR1 and CDR2: SGHAT and FQNNGV. This CDR3 is built from 15 residues. The CDR3 bases are TGTGCCAGCAGCATAGGTACCCTAGCGGAAGAGACCCAGTACTTC. Translation gives CASSIGTLAEETQYF.

In the case of this clonotype: Given the absence of the conserved phenylalanine or tryptophan at the CDR3 end, a read error is likely. The V gene is TRBV27, the J gene TRBJ2-7, with a possible D match to TRBD2 (5 bases). Trimming shortened V by 6 bases and J by 4 bases, and 13 bases separated the two germline ends. The CDR3 runs to 13 residues. The germline CDR1 and CDR2 sequences are MNHEY and SMNVEV (reference sequence). The CDR3 protein is CASRRGPVYEQYL. The CDR3, as DNA: TGTGCCAGCAGGAGAGGGCCCGTTTACGAGCAGTACCTC.

V and J are TRBV6-1 and TRBJ1-5, with 8 nucleotides matching TRBD1. The germline V gene encodes CDR1 MNHNS and CDR2 SASEGT. Trimming at V came to 8 bases and at J to 4 bases, leaving 4 bases not matched to a gene. This CDR3 is 13 amino acids long. The CDR3 sequence is CASRTGTNQPQHF. The DNA for the CDR3 is TGTGCCAGCCGGACAGGGACTAATCAGCCCCAGCATTTT.

This clonotype occurred a few times. The genes are TRBV29-1 and TRBJ2-2; weak D call: TRBD1 (6 bases). Trimming pared 2 bases from V and 1 base from J, leaving 11 bases between. The germline V gene encodes CDR1 SQVTM and CDR2 ANQGSEA. The CDR3 loop spans 15 amino acids. The CDR3 nucleotides are TGCAGCGTTGAATCGGCAGGGGTGAACACCGGGGAGCTGTTTTTT. This sequence encodes CSVESAGVNTGELFF.

This rearrangement joins TRBV3-1 to TRBJ2-7; TRBD2 agrees at 8 bases. The CDR3 totals 16 residues. Germline CDR1 is LGHDT and CDR2 is YNNKEL (reference sequence). The J segment lost 6 bases and the V segment lost 4 bases, leaving 14 bases of the junction unmatched. CDR3 DNA sequence: TGTGCCAGCAGCCGCTTCACCGGGACTAGTTTGGGCGAGCAGTACTTC. Translation: CASSRFTGTSLGEQYF.

The chain has TRBV7-6 and TRBJ2-5; maybe TRBD2 (6 bases). The length of the CDR3 is 15 residues. V was clipped by 5 bases and J by 0 bases, with 13 bases between them. Germline V gene data show CDR1 as SGHVS and CDR2 as FNYEAQ. The CDR3 sequence: CASSIPSGYQETQYF. The CDR3, as DNA: TGTGCCAGCAGCATACCGAGCGGGTACCAAGAGACCCAGTACTTC.

This clonotype has a count of ten or more. The V gene is TRBV20-1, the J gene TRBJ2-3; D ambiguous. The length of the CDR3 is 14 residues. V was trimmed by 1 base and J by 0 bases, leaving 8 bases between them. Germline CDR1 is DFQATT and CDR2 is SNEGSKA (reference sequence). The CDR3 sequence: CSARGASSTDTQYF. As DNA, the CDR3 is TGCAGTGCTAGAGGGGCCTCTAGCACAGATACGCAGTATTTT.

The sample holds many counts of this clonotype. The rearrangement links TRBV19 to TRBJ2-1; TRBD1 might be the D (6 bases). In germline, CDR1 is LNHDA, CDR2 SQIVND (reference sequence). The CDR3 is made up of 12 amino acids. V shed 9 bases and J shed 5 bases, with 11 bases lying between them. This CDR3 reads CASRTVNNEQFF. CDR3 nucleotides: TGTGCCAGCCGGACAGTCAACAATGAGCAGTTCTTC.

This clonotype has just a few counts. Given a much more abundant clone one base away, this may be a read error. The chain combines TRBV2 with TRBJ2-1; TRBD1 matches 7 bases. Germline CDR1 reads SNHLY; CDR2 reads FYNNEI. The CDR3 contains 15 residues. The CDR3 sequence is CASKVGQSFYNEQSF. Here the CDR3 DNA reads TGTGCCAGCAAAGTGGGACAGTCATTCTACAATGAGCAGTCCTTC.

This clonotype was counted many times. V is TRBV5-1 and J is TRBJ1-2; 10 bases line up with TRBD1. The CDR3 is 13 amino acids. Germline V CDR1 and CDR2: SGHRS, YFSETQ. V dropped 5 bases and J dropped 6; count of bases not matched to a gene: 4. The CDR3 region has the DNA TGCGCCAGCAGAACGACAGGGGGCGATGGCTACACCTTC. As protein: CASRTTGGDGYTF. The variable domain in full, with the rest retrieved from reference TRBV5-1 and TRBJ1-2, is KAGVTQTPRYLIKTRGQQVTLSCSPISGHRSVSWYQQTPGQGLQFLFEYFSETQRNKGNFPGRFSGRQFSNSRSEMNVSTLELGDSALYLCASRTTGGDGYTFGSGTRLTVV.

This clonotype was observed a few times. The V gene is TRBV24-1, the J gene TRBJ2-3; no clear D. The CDR3 spans 13 residues. Trimming pared 7 bases from V and 4 bases from J, leaving 11 bases between. The germline V gene encodes CDR1 KGHDR and CDR2 SFDVKD. For the CDR3, the DNA is TGTGCCACCAGCCACCCACCGGCAGATACGCAGTATTTT. It encodes CATSHPPADTQYF.

The chain couples TRBV27 to TRBJ2-3; 12 bases are shared with TRBD2. Trimming removed 6 bases from V and 5 bases from J; junction bases left unmatched: 6. The CDR3 is 15 amino acids. CDR1 is MNHEY, CDR2 SMNVEV, per germline (reference sequence). CDR3 nucleotides: TGTGCCAGCAGCAGACCGGGACTAGCGGGAGATACGCAGTATTTT. Translating gives CASSRPGLAGDTQYF.

This clonotype was recorded many times. This rearrangement joins TRBV12-3 or TRBV12-4 to TRBJ2-2; 7 positions agree with TRBD1. The trim removed 5 bases at V and 1 base at J, leaving 10 bases unmatched. The CDR3 has 17 residues. DNA for the CDR3: TGTGCCAGCAGTAAGGGACAGTTAAGACTGAACACCGGGGAGCTGTTTTTT. Residues: CASSKGQLRLNTGELFF.

This clonotype was found a few times. This chain links TRBV15 with TRBJ2-5; D uncertain. The CDR3 length is 13 residues. The V end was cut by 1 base, the J end by 2 bases, with 5 bases between. Germline assignment: CDR1 LNHNV and CDR2 YYDKDF (reference sequence). This CDR3 reads CATSRGKQETQYF. CDR3 sequence (DNA): TGTGCCACCAGCAGAGGGAAGCAAGAGACCCAGTACTTC.

This clonotype occurred a few times. This chain links TRBV19 with TRBJ2-6, with D unresolved. The CDR3 loop spans 16 amino acids. V was clipped by 3 bases and J by 4 bases, with 13 bases between them. The germline V gene encodes CDR1 LNHDA and CDR2 SQIVND (reference sequence). Here the CDR3 DNA reads TGTGCCAGTAGTATTTTTCCTGCACAAGGGGCCAACGTCCTGACTTTC. It codes for CASSIFPAQGANVLTF.